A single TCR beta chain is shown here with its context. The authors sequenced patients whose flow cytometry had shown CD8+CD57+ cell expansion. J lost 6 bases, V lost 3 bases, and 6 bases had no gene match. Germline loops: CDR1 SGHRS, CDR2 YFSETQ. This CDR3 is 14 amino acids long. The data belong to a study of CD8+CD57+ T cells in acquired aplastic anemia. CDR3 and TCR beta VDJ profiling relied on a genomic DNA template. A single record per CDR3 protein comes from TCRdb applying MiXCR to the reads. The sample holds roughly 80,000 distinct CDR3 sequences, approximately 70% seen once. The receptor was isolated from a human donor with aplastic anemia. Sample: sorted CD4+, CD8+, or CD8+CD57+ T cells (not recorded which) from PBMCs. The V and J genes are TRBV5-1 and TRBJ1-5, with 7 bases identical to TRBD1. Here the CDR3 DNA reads TGCGCCAGCAGCTCGACAGGGTTCGGTCAGCCCCAGCATTTT. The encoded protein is CASSSTGFGQPQHF.